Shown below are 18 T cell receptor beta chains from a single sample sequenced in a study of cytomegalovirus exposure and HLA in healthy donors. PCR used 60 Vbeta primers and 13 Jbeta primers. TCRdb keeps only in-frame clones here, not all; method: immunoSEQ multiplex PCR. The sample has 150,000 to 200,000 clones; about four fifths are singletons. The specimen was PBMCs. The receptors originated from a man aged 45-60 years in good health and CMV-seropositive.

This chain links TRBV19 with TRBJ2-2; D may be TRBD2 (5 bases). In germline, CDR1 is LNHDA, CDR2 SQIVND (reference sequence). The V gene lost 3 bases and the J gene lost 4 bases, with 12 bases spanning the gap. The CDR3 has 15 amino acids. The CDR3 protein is CASSIIRDSTGELFF. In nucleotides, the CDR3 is TGTGCCAGTAGTATTATCCGGGATTCCACCGGGGAGCTGTTTTTT.

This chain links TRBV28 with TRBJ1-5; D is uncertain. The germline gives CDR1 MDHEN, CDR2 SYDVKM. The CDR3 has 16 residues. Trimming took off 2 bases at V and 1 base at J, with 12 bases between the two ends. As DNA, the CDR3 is TGTGCCAGCAGTTTAACTGGCGGTCGGAGCAATCAGCCCCAGCATTTT. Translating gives CASSLTGGRSNQPQHF.

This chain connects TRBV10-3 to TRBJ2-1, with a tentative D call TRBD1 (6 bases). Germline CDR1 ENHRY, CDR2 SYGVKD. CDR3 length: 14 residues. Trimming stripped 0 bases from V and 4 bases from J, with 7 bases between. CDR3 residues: CAISESDSYNEQFF. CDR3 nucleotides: TGTGCCATCAGTGAGTCGGACAGTTACAATGAGCAGTTCTTC.

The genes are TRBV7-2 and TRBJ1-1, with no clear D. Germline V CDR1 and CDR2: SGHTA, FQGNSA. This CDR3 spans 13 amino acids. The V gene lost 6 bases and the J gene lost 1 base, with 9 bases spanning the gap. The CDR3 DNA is TGTGCCAGCAGGCGAGAAGCGAACACTGAAGCTTTCTTT. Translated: CASRREANTEAFF.

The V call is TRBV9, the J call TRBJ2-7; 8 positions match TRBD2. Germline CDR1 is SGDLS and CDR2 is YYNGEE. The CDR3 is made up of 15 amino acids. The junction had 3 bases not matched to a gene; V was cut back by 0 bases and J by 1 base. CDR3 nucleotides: TGTGCCAGCAGCGTAGTCCCTAGCGGGTCCTACGAGCAGTACTTC. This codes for CASSVVPSGSYEQYF.

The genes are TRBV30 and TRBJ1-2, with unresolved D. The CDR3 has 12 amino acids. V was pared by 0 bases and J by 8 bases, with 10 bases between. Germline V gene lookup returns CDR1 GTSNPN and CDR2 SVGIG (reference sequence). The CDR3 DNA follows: TGTGCCTGGAGTGTAGGAACGCGGGGCTACACCTTC. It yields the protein CAWSVGTRGYTF.

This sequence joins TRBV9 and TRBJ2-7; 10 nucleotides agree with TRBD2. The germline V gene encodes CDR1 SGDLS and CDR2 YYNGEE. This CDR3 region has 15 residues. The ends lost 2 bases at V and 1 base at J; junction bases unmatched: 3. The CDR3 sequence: CASSVERGGSYEQYF. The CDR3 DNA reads TGTGCCAGCAGCGTCGAGCGGGGGGGGTCCTACGAGCAGTACTTC.

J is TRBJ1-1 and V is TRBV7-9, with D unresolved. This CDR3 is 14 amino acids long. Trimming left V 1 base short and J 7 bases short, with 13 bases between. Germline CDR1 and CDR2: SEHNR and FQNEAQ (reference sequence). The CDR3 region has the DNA TGTGCCAGCAGCTTAGAGAGCGGGGTAGGTGAAGCTTTCTTT. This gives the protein CASSLESGVGEAFF.

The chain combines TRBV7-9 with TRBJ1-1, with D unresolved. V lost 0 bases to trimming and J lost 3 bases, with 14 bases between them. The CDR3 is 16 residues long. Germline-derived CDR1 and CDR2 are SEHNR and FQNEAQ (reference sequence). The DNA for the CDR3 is TGTGCCAGCAGCTTAGCGATAACGGTTGTGGACACTGAAGCTTTCTTT. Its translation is CASSLAITVVDTEAFF.

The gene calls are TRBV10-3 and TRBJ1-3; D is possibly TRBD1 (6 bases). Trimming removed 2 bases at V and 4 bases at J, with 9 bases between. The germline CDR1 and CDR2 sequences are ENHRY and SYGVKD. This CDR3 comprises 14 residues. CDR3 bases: TGTGCCATCAGTGAGAGGCAGGGGGGAAACACCATATATTTT. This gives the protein CAISERQGGNTIYF.

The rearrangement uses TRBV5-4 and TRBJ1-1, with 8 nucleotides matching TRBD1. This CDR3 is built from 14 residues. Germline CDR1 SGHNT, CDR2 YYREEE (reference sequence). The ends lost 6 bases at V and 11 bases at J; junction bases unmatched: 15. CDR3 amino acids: CASTFGVQGESAFF. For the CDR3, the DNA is TGTGCCAGCACTTTTGGGGTACAGGGGGAGTCGGCTTTCTTT.

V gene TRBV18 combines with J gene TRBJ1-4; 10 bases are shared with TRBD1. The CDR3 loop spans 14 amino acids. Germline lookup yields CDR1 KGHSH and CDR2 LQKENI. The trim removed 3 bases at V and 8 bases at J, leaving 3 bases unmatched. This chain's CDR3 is CASSPRQGAEKLFF. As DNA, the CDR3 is TGTGCCAGCTCACCGCGACAGGGGGCAGAAAAACTGTTTTTT.

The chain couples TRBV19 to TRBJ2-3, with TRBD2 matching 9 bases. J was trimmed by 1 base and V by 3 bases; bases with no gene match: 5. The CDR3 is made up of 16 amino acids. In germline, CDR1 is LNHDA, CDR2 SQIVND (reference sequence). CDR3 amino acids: CASSIGGGAGTDTQYF. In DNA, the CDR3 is TGTGCCAGTAGTATCGGCGGGGGGGCGGGCACAGATACGCAGTATTTT.

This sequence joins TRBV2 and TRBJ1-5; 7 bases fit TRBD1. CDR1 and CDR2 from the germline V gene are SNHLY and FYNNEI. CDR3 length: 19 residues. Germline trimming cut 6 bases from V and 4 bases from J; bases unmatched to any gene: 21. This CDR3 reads CASSRGTAGTGASNQPQHF. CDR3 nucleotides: TGTGCCAGCAGCCGCGGGACAGCTGGTACAGGAGCCTCTAATCAGCCCCAGCATTTT.

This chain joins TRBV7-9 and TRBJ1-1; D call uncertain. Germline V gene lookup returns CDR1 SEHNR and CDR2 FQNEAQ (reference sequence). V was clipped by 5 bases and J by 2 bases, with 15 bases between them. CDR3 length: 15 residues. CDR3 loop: CASSPSGQRNTEAFF. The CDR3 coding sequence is TGTGCCAGCAGCCCCTCTGGCCAAAGAAACACTGAAGCTTTCTTT.

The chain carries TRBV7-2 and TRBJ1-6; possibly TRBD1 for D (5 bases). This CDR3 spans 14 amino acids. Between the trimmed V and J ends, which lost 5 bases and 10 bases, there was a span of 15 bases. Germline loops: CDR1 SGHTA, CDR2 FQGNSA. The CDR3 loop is CASSPPRDYSPLHF. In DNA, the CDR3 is TGTGCCAGCAGCCCCCCCAGGGACTACTCACCCCTCCACTTT.

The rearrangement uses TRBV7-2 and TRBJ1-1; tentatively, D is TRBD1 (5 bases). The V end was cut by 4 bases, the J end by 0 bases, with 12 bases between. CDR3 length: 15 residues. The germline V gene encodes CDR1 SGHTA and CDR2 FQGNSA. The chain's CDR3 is CASSSRGTMNTEAFF. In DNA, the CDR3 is TGTGCCAGCAGCTCCCGGGGGACCATGAACACTGAAGCTTTCTTT. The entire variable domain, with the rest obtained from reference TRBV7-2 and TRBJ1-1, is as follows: GAGVSQSPSNKVTEKGKDVELRCDPISGHTALYWYRQSLGQGLEFLIYFQGNSAPDKSGLPSDRFSAERTGGSVSTLTIQRTQQEDSAVYLCASSSRGTMNTEAFFGQGTRLTVV.

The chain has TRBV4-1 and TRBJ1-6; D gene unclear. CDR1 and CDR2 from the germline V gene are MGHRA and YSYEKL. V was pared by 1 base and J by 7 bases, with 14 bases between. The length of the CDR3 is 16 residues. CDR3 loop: CASSQGGGRGNSPLHF. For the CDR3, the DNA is TGCGCCAGCAGCCAAGGTGGAGGCCGTGGAAATTCACCCCTCCACTTT.